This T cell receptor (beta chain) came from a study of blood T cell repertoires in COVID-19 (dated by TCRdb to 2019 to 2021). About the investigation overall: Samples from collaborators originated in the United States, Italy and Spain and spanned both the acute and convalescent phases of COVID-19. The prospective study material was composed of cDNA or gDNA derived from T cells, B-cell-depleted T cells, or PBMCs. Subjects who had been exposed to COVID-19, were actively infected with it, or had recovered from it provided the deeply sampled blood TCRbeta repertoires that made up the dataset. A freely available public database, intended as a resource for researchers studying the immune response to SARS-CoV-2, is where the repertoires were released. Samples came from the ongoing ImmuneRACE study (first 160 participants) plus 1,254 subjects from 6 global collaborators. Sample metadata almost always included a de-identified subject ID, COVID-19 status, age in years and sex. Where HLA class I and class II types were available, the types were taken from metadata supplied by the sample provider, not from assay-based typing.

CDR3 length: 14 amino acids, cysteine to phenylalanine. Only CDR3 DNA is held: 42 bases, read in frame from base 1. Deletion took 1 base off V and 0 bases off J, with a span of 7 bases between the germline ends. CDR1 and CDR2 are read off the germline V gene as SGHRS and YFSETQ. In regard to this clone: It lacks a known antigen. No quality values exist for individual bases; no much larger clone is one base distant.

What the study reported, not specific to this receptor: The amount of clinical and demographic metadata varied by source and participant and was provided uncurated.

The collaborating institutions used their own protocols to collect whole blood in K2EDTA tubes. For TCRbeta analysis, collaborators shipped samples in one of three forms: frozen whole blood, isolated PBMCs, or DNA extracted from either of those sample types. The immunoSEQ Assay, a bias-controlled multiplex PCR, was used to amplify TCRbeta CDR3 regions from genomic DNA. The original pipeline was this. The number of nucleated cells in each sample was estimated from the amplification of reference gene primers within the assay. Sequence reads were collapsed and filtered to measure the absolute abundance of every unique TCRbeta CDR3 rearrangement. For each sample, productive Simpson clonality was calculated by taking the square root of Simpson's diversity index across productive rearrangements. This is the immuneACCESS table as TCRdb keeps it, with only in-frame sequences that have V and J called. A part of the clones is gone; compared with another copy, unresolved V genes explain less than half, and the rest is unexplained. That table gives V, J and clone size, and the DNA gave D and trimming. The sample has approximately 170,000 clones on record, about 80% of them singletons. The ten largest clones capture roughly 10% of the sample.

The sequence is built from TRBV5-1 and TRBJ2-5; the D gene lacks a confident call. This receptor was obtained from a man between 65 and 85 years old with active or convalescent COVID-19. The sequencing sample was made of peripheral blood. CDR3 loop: CASSLFGYQETQYF. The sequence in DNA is TGCGCCAGCAGCTTGTTCGGGTACCAAGAGACCCAGTACTTC.